These 2 T cell receptor beta chains were all obtained from the same sample, sequenced in a study of T cell responses to AZD1222 COVID-19 vaccine. Libraries were prepared by immunoSEQ multiplex PCR; TCRdb keeps only in-frame clonotypes and omits some of them. The sample carries roughly 76,000 clones, about 88% recorded once. Sequencing used peripheral blood, obtained on day 0 of AZD1222 vaccination. These receptors all come from an adult in good health.

This chain links TRBV6-2 or TRBV6-3 with TRBJ1-2, with 7 bases fitting TRBD1. The V gene's germline CDR1 is MNHEY and CDR2 SVGEGT. V trimming: 6 bases; J trimming: 8 bases; junction bases outside the gene matches: 9. The CDR3 consists of 13 residues. The CDR3 DNA reads TGTGCCAGCAGCCTCCGACAGGGAGGAGGCTACACCTTC. This sequence encodes CASSLRQGGGYTF.

The chain links TRBV29-1 to TRBJ1-1, with D unclear. There are 13 residues in the CDR3. Germline CDR1 is SQVTM and CDR2 is ANQGSEA. V gave up 2 bases and J gave up 4 bases, with 11 bases separating them. The CDR3 sequence: CSVERQASTEAFF. The CDR3 bases are TGCAGCGTTGAAAGGCAGGCGTCCACTGAAGCTTTCTTT.